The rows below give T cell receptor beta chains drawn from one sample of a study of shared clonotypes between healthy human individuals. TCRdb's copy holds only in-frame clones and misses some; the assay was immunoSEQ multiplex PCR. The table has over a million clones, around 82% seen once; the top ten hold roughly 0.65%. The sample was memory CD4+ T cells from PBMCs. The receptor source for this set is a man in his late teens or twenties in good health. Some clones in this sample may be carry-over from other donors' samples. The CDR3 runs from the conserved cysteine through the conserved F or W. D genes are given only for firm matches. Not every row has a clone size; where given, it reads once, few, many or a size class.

DNA: TGTGCCAGCAGCCCGGGGAGGGGTTGGCAGCCCCAGCATTTT
CDR3: CASSPGRGWQPQHF
D: .
J: TRBJ1-5
V: TRBV2
size: few
length: 14

DNA: TGTGCCATCAGCCCGGGGAGGGTTAATCAGCCCCAGCATTTT
CDR3: CAISPGRVNQPQHF
D: .
J: TRBJ1-5
V: TRBV10-3
size: .
length: 14

DNA: TGTGCCAGCAGTCTGACCCCCTCTTATCAGCCCCAGCATTTT
CDR3: CASSLTPSYQPQHF
D: .
J: TRBJ1-5
V: TRBV28
size: .
length: 14

DNA: TGTGCCAGCAGAAAACAGGAGGGGGAGCTGTTTTTT
CDR3: CASRKQEGELFF
D: .
J: TRBJ2-2
V: TRBV9
size: .
length: 12

DNA: TGTGCTAGTGGTTTGGAACTAGGGGATGAGCAGTTCTTC
CDR3: CASGLELGDEQFF
D: .
J: TRBJ2-1
V: TRBV12-5
size: .
length: 13

DNA: TGTGCCAAAACGGGACAGAGCTCTGGAAACACCATATATTTT
CDR3: CAKTGQSSGNTIYF
D: TRBD1
J: TRBJ1-3
V: TRBV14
size: .
length: 14

DNA: TGTGCCAGCAGCAGGCGGGAGACCCCCTACGAGCAGTACTTC
CDR3: CASSRRETPYEQYF
D: TRBD2
J: TRBJ2-7
V: TRBV9
size: .
length: 14

DNA: TGTGCCACCAGCAGAGATCGGCCTAGCGGGAGGTACAATGAGCAGTTCTTC
CDR3: CATSRDRPSGRYNEQFF
D: TRBD2
J: TRBJ2-1
V: TRBV15
size: .
length: 17

DNA: TGTGCCAGCAGCTTAGCTAATAGCGTCCTAACGGGAGGCGAGCAGTACTTC
CDR3: CASSLANSVLTGGEQYF
D: TRBD2
J: TRBJ2-7
V: TRBV7-6
size: .
length: 17

DNA: TGCGCCAGCAGCCGCAGAAACCCGGGACAGACAATTTATGGCTACACCTTC
CDR3: CASSRRNPGQTIYGYTF
D: TRBD1
J: TRBJ1-2
V: TRBV5-1
size: .
length: 17

DNA: TGTGCCAGCAGCTCAGGGGCTGGAAACACCATATATTTT
CDR3: CASSSGAGNTIYF
D: .
J: TRBJ1-3
V: TRBV11-3
size: .
length: 13

DNA: TGTGCCAGCAGCGCGAGAACAGGGCAACAGTTCTTC
CDR3: CASSARTGQQFF
D: .
J: TRBJ2-1
V: TRBV9
size: .
length: 12

DNA: TGTGCCAGCAGCGTAGCCAGGGGGGAGACCCAGTACTTC
CDR3: CASSVARGETQYF
D: TRBD1
J: TRBJ2-5
V: TRBV9
size: once
length: 13

DNA: TGTGCCAGCAGCTTATGGGGTGGAGGAGTCACTGAAGCTTTCTTT
CDR3: CASSLWGGGVTEAFF
D: .
J: TRBJ1-1
V: TRBV7-3
size: .
length: 15

DNA: TGTGCCAGCAGTTCGTCACCGTCTGGAAGGGTATCCGGGGAGCTGTTTTTT
CDR3: CASSSSPSGRVSGELFF
D: .
J: TRBJ2-2
V: TRBV28
size: .
length: 17

DNA: TGTGCCAGCAGCTTGCGTTCCGTGAACACCGGGGAGCTGTTTTTT
CDR3: CASSLRSVNTGELFF
D: .
J: TRBJ2-2
V: TRBV7-9
size: .
length: 15

DNA: TGTGCCAGCAGTTACTCCGGGGGGGTTGGTGGCTACACCTTC
CDR3: CASSYSGGVGGYTF
D: .
J: TRBJ1-2
V: TRBV6-5
size: few
length: 14

DNA: TGTGCCAGCAGTGAATGGGACTCCCGGGACTACGAGCAGTACTTC
CDR3: CASSEWDSRDYEQYF
D: .
J: TRBJ2-7
V: TRBV2
size: .
length: 15

DNA: TGCGCCAGCAGAGACATTGTTGAGGATTTTGTGGGGGGAGACACTGAAGCTTTCTTT
CDR3: CASRDIVEDFVGGDTEAFF
D: .
J: TRBJ1-1
V: TRBV10-2
size: .
length: 19

DNA: TGTGCCAGCAGCTCCGGGGGGGACCCCACCCTAGAGCAGTACTTC
CDR3: CASSSGGDPTLEQYF
D: TRBD2
J: TRBJ2-7
V: TRBV5-4
size: .
length: 15

DNA: TGTGCCAGCAGCCTTTTAGGGGGTTGGGACACAGATACGCAGTATTTT
CDR3: CASSLLGGWDTDTQYF
D: .
J: TRBJ2-3
V: TRBV11-2
size: .
length: 16

DNA: TGTGCCAGCAGCTTCCGACAGGGGCAGGTTGGCTACACCTTC
CDR3: CASSFRQGQVGYTF
D: TRBD1
J: TRBJ1-2
V: TRBV7-8
size: .
length: 14

DNA: TGTGCCAGCAAGGGGCAGGGGGCGCCCAATCAGCCCCAGCATTTT
CDR3: CASKGQGAPNQPQHF
D: TRBD1
J: TRBJ1-5
V: TRBV2
size: .
length: 15

DNA: TGTGCCAGCAGCAGATCCACAGATACGCAGTATTTT
CDR3: CASSRSTDTQYF
D: .
J: TRBJ2-3
V: TRBV7-2
size: .
length: 12

DNA: TGTGCCAGCAGCGAATCCGGGACAGGGGATGAAAAACTGTTTTTT
CDR3: CASSESGTGDEKLFF
D: TRBD1
J: TRBJ1-4
V: TRBV2
size: once
length: 15

DNA: TGTGCCAGCAGCCCCGGCCGCGGGGATACGCAGTATTTT
CDR3: CASSPGRGDTQYF
D: .
J: TRBJ2-3
V: TRBV7-2
size: .
length: 13

DNA: TGCGCCAGCAGCCAGGGCGTAGCGGCTACCTACAATGAGCAGTTCTTC
CDR3: CASSQGVAATYNEQFF
D: .
J: TRBJ2-1
V: TRBV4-1
size: .
length: 16

DNA: TGTGCCAGCAGTTTCGGGCTAGCGGGAGGAGAGACCCAGTACTTC
CDR3: CASSFGLAGGETQYF
D: TRBD2
J: TRBJ2-5
V: TRBV28
size: .
length: 15

DNA: TGTGCCAGCAGCTTATACTCCGGGACCCGCCTTCAAATTGATACGCAGTATTTT
CDR3: CASSLYSGTRLQIDTQYF
D: .
J: TRBJ2-3
V: TRBV7-2
size: .
length: 18

DNA: TGTGCCTGGGCCACTAACACCGGGGAGCTGTTTTTT
CDR3: CAWATNTGELFF
D: .
J: TRBJ2-2
V: TRBV30
size: .
length: 12

DNA: TGTGCCAGCAGTTTATCAGGCGTCGGTCGCACAGATACGCAGTATTTT
CDR3: CASSLSGVGRTDTQYF
D: .
J: TRBJ2-3
V: TRBV27
size: .
length: 16

DNA: TGTGCCAGCAGCCTGACCGGGAACGAAGCTTTCTTT
CDR3: CASSLTGNEAFF
D: .
J: TRBJ1-1
V: TRBV6-5
size: .
length: 12

DNA: TGTGCCAGCAGCTTGACAGCGGGAAACTATGGCTACACCTTC
CDR3: CASSLTAGNYGYTF
D: .
J: TRBJ1-2
V: TRBV7-3
size: .
length: 14

DNA: TGCGCCAGCAGCTCTCGACAGGGGGCTGTCGGTAGCTACACCTTC
CDR3: CASSSRQGAVGSYTF
D: TRBD1
J: TRBJ1-2
V: TRBV5-1
size: .
length: 15

DNA: TGTGCCACCGGCCGGGAGAGCTCCTACGAGCAGTACTTC
CDR3: CATGRESSYEQYF
D: .
J: TRBJ2-7
V: TRBV27
size: .
length: 13

DNA: TGTGCCAGCAGCCCCCTCGGGGTTGGGATGAACACTGAAGCTTTCTTT
CDR3: CASSPLGVGMNTEAFF
D: .
J: TRBJ1-1
V: TRBV14
size: .
length: 16

DNA: TGCGCCAGCAGCGGGGGACCGGGACAGAACTACAATGAGCAGTTCTTC
CDR3: CASSGGPGQNYNEQFF
D: TRBD1
J: TRBJ2-1
V: TRBV5-1
size: .
length: 16

DNA: TGTGCCAGCTCCCGAGGGACGGAACTACTCCGGGCCGACGTCCTGACTTTC
CDR3: CASSRGTELLRADVLTF
D: .
J: TRBJ2-6
V: TRBV18
size: .
length: 17

DNA: TGTGCCAGCCTAACCGGGACAGGGGTCCTAGGGAACTATGGCTACACCTTC
CDR3: CASLTGTGVLGNYGYTF
D: TRBD1
J: TRBJ1-2
V: TRBV7-9
size: .
length: 17

DNA: TGTGCCACCAGGGTTAGTGAGACCCAGTACTTC
CDR3: CATRVSETQYF
D: .
J: TRBJ2-5
V: TRBV6-1
size: .
length: 11

DNA: TGTGCCAGTAGTATCATCTCGCGGAGTGAACTGTTTTTT
CDR3: CASSIISRSELFF
D: .
J: TRBJ1-4
V: TRBV19
size: .
length: 13

DNA: TGTGCCAGTAGTAATTGGGGGTTGGACTATGGCTACACCTTC
CDR3: CASSNWGLDYGYTF
D: .
J: TRBJ1-2
V: TRBV19
size: .
length: 14

DNA: TGTGCCAGCAGTTCCCGGGGTAGCGGGAGAGTGTACGAGCAGTACTTC
CDR3: CASSSRGSGRVYEQYF
D: TRBD2
J: TRBJ2-7
V: TRBV27
size: .
length: 16

DNA: TGTGCCAGCAGTGAACGCCCAGGGAATTTAGGAGGCTACACCTTC
CDR3: CASSERPGNLGGYTF
D: .
J: TRBJ1-2
V: TRBV2
size: .
length: 15

DNA: TGTGCCAGCACCGGGGGGTGGACCAACGATCAGCCCCAGCATTTT
CDR3: CASTGGWTNDQPQHF
D: .
J: TRBJ1-5
V: TRBV5-8
size: .
length: 15

DNA: TGTGCCAGCAGGGGAGACAATCAGCCCCAGCATTTT
CDR3: CASRGDNQPQHF
D: .
J: TRBJ1-5
V: TRBV2
size: few
length: 12

DNA: TGTGCCAGCAGTTTCTCGGGACAGACAAATGAAAAACTGTTTTTT
CDR3: CASSFSGQTNEKLFF
D: TRBD1
J: TRBJ1-4
V: TRBV27
size: .
length: 15

DNA: TGTGCCAGCAGAGCCAGGGGGTGGGACGACATTCAGTACTTC
CDR3: CASRARGWDDIQYF
D: TRBD1
J: TRBJ2-4
V: TRBV27
size: few
length: 14